This is a list of T cell receptor beta chains from one sample in a study of neoadjuvant anti-PD-1 for oral cavity cancer. Assay used: immunoSEQ multiplex PCR; TCRdb lists only in-frame clones, some missing. In the table there are more than 12,000 clones, nearly 70% of which are singletons. Here the sequenced sample was PBMCs, taken after nivolumab (anti-PD-1) treatment. These TCRs come from a person between 40 and 85 years old with oral cavity squamous cell carcinoma. Each CDR3 is given with its conserved first and last residue. The D gene is left open where the match is weak. Expanded clones are given a class, and other clones once, few, many or no size at all.

v_call	clone_size	j_call	d_call	cdr3_aa	cdr3_nt
TRBV2	few	TRBJ2-7	NA	CASSRPDGRYEQYF	TGTGCCAGCAGTAGACCAGACGGACGATACGAGCAGTACTTC
TRBV6-5	few	TRBJ1-2	NA	CASSYLQGNGYTF	TGTGCCAGCAGTTATTTACAGGGAAACGGCTACACCTTC
TRBV10-3	NA	TRBJ1-5	TRBD1	CATAPQDRGQPQHF	TGTGCCACCGCTCCACAGGACAGGGGCCAGCCCCAGCATTTT
TRBV7-9	NA	TRBJ2-1	TRBD2	CASIAGVGDNEQFF	TGTGCCAGCATAGCGGGCGTGGGAGACAATGAGCAGTTCTTC
TRBV2	NA	TRBJ1-2	TRBD1	CASSEGAKGYTF	TGTGCCAGCAGCGAGGGGGCGAAAGGCTACACCTTC
TRBV9	NA	TRBJ1-3	TRBD1	CASSEGTGRNTIYF	TGTGCCAGCAGCGAAGGGACAGGCCGAAACACCATATATTTT
TRBV10-2	once	TRBJ2-7	NA	CASSEETSSYEQYF	TGCGCCAGCAGTGAGGAGACCAGCTCCTACGAGCAGTACTTC
TRBV29-1	NA	TRBJ2-7	NA	CSAGLANYEQYF	TGCAGCGCCGGGCTAGCGAACTACGAGCAGTACTTC
TRBV7-9	NA	TRBJ1-2	NA	CASSLDGGVYGYTF	TGTGCCAGCAGCTTAGATGGGGGGGTCTATGGCTACACCTTC
TRBV6-5	once	TRBJ2-1	NA	CASSYGLGWEQFF	TGTGCCAGCAGTTACGGTCTGGGCTGGGAGCAGTTCTTC